This is a list of T cell receptor beta chains from one sample in a study of Graves' ophthalmopathy and Graves' hyperthyroidism. One entry per CDR3 protein, called by TCRdb with MiXCR from the multiplex PCR reads. Altogether 1 million to 1.3 million distinct CDR3 sequences are present, approximately 35% being singletons, with the ten largest covering roughly 11%. Sequences were obtained from peripheral blood or thyroid tissue (not recorded which). All receptors derive from an adult man with Graves' hyperthyroidism. Each CDR3 is given with its conserved first and last residue. The D gene is left open where the match is weak. Size tells how often a clone was seen (once, few, many) or the class of an expanded clone, and some rows leave it out.

>TRBJ1-5|TRBV7-9|-|-
TGTGCCAGCAGCTTAGAGGGACCGGTGAGGGAGCAGCCCCAGCATTTT
CASSLEGPVREQPQHF
>TRBJ1-1|TRBV5-1|TRBD1|-
TGCGCCAGCAGCGCGGGGACAGGGGGCTCGGCTTTCTTT
CASSAGTGGSAFF
>TRBJ2-7|TRBV25-1|-|-
TGTGCCAGCAGCCTACACCAGGCCGGGGCAGTTTCCGAGCAGTACTTC
CASSLHQAGAVSEQYF
>TRBJ2-5|TRBV29-1|-|-
TGCAGCGTTGAAACTAGGCAAGGCGGGACCCAGTACTTC
CSVETRQGGTQYF
>TRBJ2-7|TRBV12-3/TRBV12-4|-|many
TGTGCCAGCAGTTTTAGCCACGAGCAGTACTTC
CASSFSHEQYF
>TRBJ2-5|TRBV9|TRBD2|-
TGTGCCAGCAGCCTGGGACAGGGAGTTCCCAGACTAGCGGGAGAGTGGGAGACCCAGTACTTC
CASSLGQGVPRLAGEWETQYF
>TRBJ1-6|TRBV25-1|TRBD1|few
TGTGCCAGCAGTCGACAGGGCTATCCACTCGATTCACCCCTCCACTTT
CASSRQGYPLDSPLHF
>TRBJ2-2|TRBV9|-|many
TGTGCCAGCAGCGTAGGGGAGGCATGGACCGGGGAGCTGTTTTTT
CASSVGEAWTGELFF
>TRBJ1-5|TRBV7-9|TRBD1|many
TGTGCCAGCAGCTTTTGGACAGGGAGCGGCAATCAGCCCCAGCATTTT
CASSFWTGSGNQPQHF
>TRBJ2-6|TRBV7-9|-|-
TGTGCCAGCAGGTTAGATCAGGGCAACGTCCTGACTTTC
CASRLDQGNVLTF
>TRBJ2-7|TRBV20-1|TRBD1|-
TGCAGTGCTAGAGATCGAACTACCGGGACAGGGTACGAGCAGTACTTC
CSARDRTTGTGYEQYF
>TRBJ2-2|TRBV9|TRBD2|-
TGTGCCAGCAGCGTAGCTACACTAGCGGGGGGATCGAACACCGGGGAGCTGTTTTTT
CASSVATLAGGSNTGELFF
>TRBJ2-7|TRBV29-1|-|-
TGCAGCTTAGACAGGAGAACCTACGAGCAGTACTTC
CSLDRRTYEQYF
>TRBJ2-5|TRBV7-2|TRBD2|many
TGTGCCAGCACCTTCCTAGCGGGAGAGGGCCAAGAGACCCAGTACTTC
CASTFLAGEGQETQYF
>TRBJ1-5|TRBV19|-|many
TGTGCCAGTAGTATATCGACGTCCGGCCAGCCCCAGCATTTT
CASSISTSGQPQHF
>TRBJ2-7|TRBV6-6|-|once
TGTGCCAGCAGTTACACGACCGGGAGCGCCTACGAGCAGTACTTC
CASSYTTGSAYEQYF
>TRBJ1-4|TRBV6-1|-|few
TGTGCCAGCAGGGATATGTCCAGATTTAATGAAAAACTGTTTTTT
CASRDMSRFNEKLFF
>TRBJ1-2|TRBV10-2|-|-
TGTGCCAGCAGTGACGACAGTTGGGGTGGCTACACCTTC
CASSDDSWGGYTF
>TRBJ1-5|TRBV20-1|TRBD1|-
TGCAGTGCTAGAAAGACAGGGGGCGAAGTGGAGCCCCAGCATTTT
CSARKTGGEVEPQHF
>TRBJ2-7|TRBV5-6|-|few
TGTGCCAGCAGCGTACGGGAAAGCGACGGTGGGTACTTC
CASSVRESDGGYF
>TRBJ2-2|TRBV29-1|-|-
TGCAGCGTCAAGGGCGGGAACCCCACGAACACCGGGGAGCTGTTTTTT
CSVKGGNPTNTGELFF
>TRBJ1-2|TRBV28|-|-
TGTGCCAGCAGTTTGGTCTACAGATATGGCTACACCTTC
CASSLVYRYGYTF
>TRBJ1-2|TRBV2|TRBD1|many
TGTGCCAGCAGAGTCGGACAGGGCAACTATGGCTACACCTTC
CASRVGQGNYGYTF
>TRBJ1-2|TRBV5-1|TRBD1|many
TGTGCCAGCAGCTTAGGACAGGGTGATGGCTACACCTTC
CASSLGQGDGYTF
>TRBJ2-1|TRBV29-1|-|-
TGCAGCGGGAGGACAGTCTACAATGAGCAGTTCTTC
CSGRTVYNEQFF
>TRBJ2-5|TRBV20-1|-|many
TGCAGTGCTGATCAGGGGATCAGCTCGGAAGAGACCCAGTACTTC
CSADQGISSEETQYF
>TRBJ1-4|TRBV29-1|TRBD1|-
TGCAGCGTTGGGACAGGGACGACTAATGAAAAACTGTTTTTT
CSVGTGTTNEKLFF
>TRBJ1-5|TRBV20-1|-|many
TGCAGTGCTACCCTCGGGCCTGGGCGCAATCAGCCCCAGCATTTT
CSATLGPGRNQPQHF
>TRBJ1-6|TRBV20-1|-|many
TGCAGTTCAACCCGCGAGGCAGTCGATAATTCACCCCTCCACTTT
CSSTREAVDNSPLHF
>TRBJ2-7|TRBV5-1|TRBD1|many
TGCGCCAGCAGCCCAAGTTTCCGGGACAGGGGGCTCTACGAGCAGTACTTC
CASSPSFRDRGLYEQYF
>TRBJ1-5|TRBV20-1|-|many
TGCAGTGCCCTCGAGGGGGTTTATAGCAATCAGCCCCAGCATTTT
CSALEGVYSNQPQHF
>TRBJ1-2|TRBV29-1|-|-
TGCAGCGTTGAAGGCGGACGGACGAACCGCTATGGCTACACCTTC
CSVEGGRTNRYGYTF
>TRBJ1-2|TRBV29-1|TRBD1|many
TGCAGCGTTGAGTCACAGGGGAACGGCTACACCTTC
CSVESQGNGYTF
>TRBJ1-5|TRBV20-1|-|many
TGCAGTGCTAGAGATATCGGAAAAAGCAATCAGCCCCAGCATTTT
CSARDIGKSNQPQHF
>TRBJ2-2|TRBV7-8|-|-
TGTGCCAGCAGCCTACGGGCAGGGCAAACCGGGGAGCTGTTTTTT
CASSLRAGQTGELFF
>TRBJ1-6|TRBV27|TRBD1|-
TGTGCCAGCAGTTCAGACAGGGTGGTTTCACCCCTCCACTTT
CASSSDRVVSPLHF
>TRBJ2-7|TRBV10-2|-|-
TGCGCCAGCGGTGCCCCGGGCTACGAGCAGTACTTC
CASGAPGYEQYF
>TRBJ2-7|TRBV7-2|-|-
TGTGCCAGCAGCTTAGCAGGCATCTCCTACGAGCAGTACTTC
CASSLAGISYEQYF
>TRBJ1-2|TRBV7-9|-|-
TGTGCCAGCAGCTTAGCGCTGGTGAGAGACTTAGGCTACACCTTC
CASSLALVRDLGYTF
>TRBJ2-4|TRBV2|-|-
TGTGCCAGCAGGGCGCTGGGGGGAACCAAAAACATTCAGTACTTC
CASRALGGTKNIQYF
>TRBJ2-5|TRBV24-1|TRBD2|many
TGTGCCACCAGTGACAGCGGGAGGTTTGGGGAGACCCAGTACTTC
CATSDSGRFGETQYF
>TRBJ1-4|TRBV20-1|-|few
TGCAGTGCCCAGATAGGGGCGGGTAATGAAAAACTGTTTTTT
CSAQIGAGNEKLFF
>TRBJ2-5|TRBV6-5|TRBD2|-
TGTGCCAGCAGTCCGCTAGCGGGAGGTTTGAGAGAGACCCAGTACTTC
CASSPLAGGLRETQYF
>TRBJ2-3|TRBV29-1|-|once
TGCAGCGTGATGGACGTGGGTGGGCAGTATTTT
CSVMDVGGQYF
>TRBJ2-5|TRBV29-1|TRBD2|many
TGCAGCGCTCACGGGAGGGCCAGGGAGACCCAGTACTTC
CSAHGRARETQYF
>TRBJ1-2|TRBV15|-|many
TGTGCCACCAGCAGAGATCGAACAGCATATGGCTACACCTTC
CATSRDRTAYGYTF
>TRBJ2-2|TRBV7-8|TRBD1|few
TGTGCCAGCAGCTTAAGGGGGACAGGGCCCGGGGAGCTGTTTTTT
CASSLRGTGPGELFF
>TRBJ1-1|TRBV19|-|many
TGTGCCAGTACGGACAGAATTAACACTGAAGCTTTCTTT
CASTDRINTEAFF
>TRBJ2-2|TRBV12-3/TRBV12-4|TRBD2|-
TGTGCCAGCAGTTATGCAGCGGGAGAGGTGGTAACCGGGGAGCTGTTTTTT
CASSYAAGEVVTGELFF